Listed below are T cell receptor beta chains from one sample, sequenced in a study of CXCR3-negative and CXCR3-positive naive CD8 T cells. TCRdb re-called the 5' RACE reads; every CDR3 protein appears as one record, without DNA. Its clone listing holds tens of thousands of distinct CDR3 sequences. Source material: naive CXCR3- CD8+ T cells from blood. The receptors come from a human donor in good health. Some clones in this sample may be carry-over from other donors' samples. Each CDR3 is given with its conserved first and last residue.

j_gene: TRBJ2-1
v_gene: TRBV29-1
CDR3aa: CSVGVLALAGEMGSYNEQFF

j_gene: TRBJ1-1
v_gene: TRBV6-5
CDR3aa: CASSYGAGGHTEAFF

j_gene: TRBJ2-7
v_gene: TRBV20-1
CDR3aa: CSARPPGQGFRYEQYF

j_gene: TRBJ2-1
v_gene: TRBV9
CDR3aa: CASSLEGGANEQFF

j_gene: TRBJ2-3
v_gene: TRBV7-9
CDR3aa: CASSRPRGAGPPDTQYF

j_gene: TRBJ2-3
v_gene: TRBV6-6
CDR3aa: CASSHRLAGGSTDTQYF

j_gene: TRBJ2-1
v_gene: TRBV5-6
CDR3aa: CASSFGGGDNEQFF

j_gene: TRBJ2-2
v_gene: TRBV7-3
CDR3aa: CASSSDSTGELFF

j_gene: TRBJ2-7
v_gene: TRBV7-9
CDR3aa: CASSSTLLYEQYF

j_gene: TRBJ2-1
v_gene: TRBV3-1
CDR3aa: CASSQDEIQEQFF

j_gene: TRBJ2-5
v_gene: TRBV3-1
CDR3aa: CASSSDGRIQETQYF

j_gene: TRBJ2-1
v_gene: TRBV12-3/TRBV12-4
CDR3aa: CASSPPGLAGFNEQFF

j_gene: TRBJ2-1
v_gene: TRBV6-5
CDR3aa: CASSSGNSYNEQFF

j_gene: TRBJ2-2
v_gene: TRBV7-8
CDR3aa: CASSLARTGQNTGELFF

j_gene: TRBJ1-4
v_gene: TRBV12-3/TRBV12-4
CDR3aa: CASSSDGLIGEKLFF

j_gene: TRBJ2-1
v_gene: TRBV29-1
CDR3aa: CSVERTGGDTYNEQFF

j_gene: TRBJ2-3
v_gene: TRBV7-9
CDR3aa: CASSEDGETDTQYF

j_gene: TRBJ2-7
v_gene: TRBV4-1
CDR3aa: CASSQARGGYEQYF

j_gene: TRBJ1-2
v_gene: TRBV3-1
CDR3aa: CASSPDRGVTNYGYTF

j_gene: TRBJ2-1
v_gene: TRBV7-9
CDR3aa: CASSLGGRPEQFF

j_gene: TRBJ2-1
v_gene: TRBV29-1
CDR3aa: CSEKPSGNEQFF

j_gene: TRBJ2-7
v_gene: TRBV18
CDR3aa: CASSPRFREGPYEQYF

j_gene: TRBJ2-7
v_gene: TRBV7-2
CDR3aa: CASSAYAGGYEQYF

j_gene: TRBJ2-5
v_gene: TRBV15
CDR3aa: CATSRDATQETQYF

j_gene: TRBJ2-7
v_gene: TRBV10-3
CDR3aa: CAISELLVNEQYF

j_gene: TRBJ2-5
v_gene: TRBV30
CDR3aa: CAWSDALAEGIQETQYF

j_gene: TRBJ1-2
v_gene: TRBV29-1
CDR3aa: CSAPTYRGRDYGYTF

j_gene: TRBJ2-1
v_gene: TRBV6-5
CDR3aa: CASSYALGSYNEQFF

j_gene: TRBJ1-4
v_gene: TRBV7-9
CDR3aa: CASSLVVRTNEKLFF

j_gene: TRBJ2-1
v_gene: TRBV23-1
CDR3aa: CASSHRQILYNEQFF

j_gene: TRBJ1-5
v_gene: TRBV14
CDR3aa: CASSQGQKCNQPQHF

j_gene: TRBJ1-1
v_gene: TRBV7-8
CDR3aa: CASSPSQQFTEAFF